The 9 T cell receptor beta chains below all came from one sample that was sequenced in a study of blood T cell repertoires in COVID-19. Method: immunoSEQ multiplex PCR; TCRdb's copy keeps in-frame clones and lacks some. The table shows around 150,000 clones, with about 77% occurring only once. The source material was peripheral blood. Source of these receptors: an elderly woman with acute or convalescent COVID-19.

The chain is built from TRBV29-1 and TRBJ1-3; D may be TRBD1 (6 bases). The CDR3 is made up of 13 amino acids. Trimming removed 7 bases at V and 6 bases at J, with 16 bases between. Germline lookup yields CDR1 SQVTM and CDR2 ANQGSEA. CDR3 coding DNA: TGCAGCGCTCGGACAGCCTCGTCAAACACCATATATTTT. Translating gives CSARTASSNTIYF.

This clone appeared once. The rearrangement links TRBV24-1 to TRBJ2-3; 14 bases match TRBD2. CDR3 length equals 16 residues. V gave up 6 bases and J gave up 2 bases; unmatched junction bases: 3. The germline V gene encodes CDR1 KGHDR and CDR2 SFDVKD. The CDR3 DNA reads TGTGCCACCAGTCTGGGACTAGCGGGAGCCACAGATACGCAGTATTTT. It is translated as CATSLGLAGATDTQYF.

The V gene is TRBV6-1, the J gene TRBJ1-2; D call uncertain. Trimming took off 3 bases at V and 4 bases at J, with 6 bases between the two ends. Germline CDR1 is MNHNS and CDR2 is SASEGT. The CDR3 has 12 residues. The CDR3 DNA sequence: TGTGCCAGCAGTGACCGGGGCTATGGCTACACCTTC. Amino acids: CASSDRGYGYTF.

The chain couples TRBV11-2 to TRBJ1-2, with D possibly TRBD1 on 5 matching bases. Trimming cost V 6 bases and J 7 bases, with 18 bases left between them. The germline V gene has CDR1 SGHAT and CDR2 FQNNGV. The CDR3 has 14 amino acids. The CDR3 DNA sequence: TGTGCCAGCAGGATGGTCGGGGGAAGAGGTGGCTACACCTTC. Protein product: CASRMVGGRGGYTF. The full variable domain, in which reference TRBV11-2 and TRBJ1-2 provide the parts outside the CDR3, is EAGVAQSPRYKIIEKRQSVAFWCNPISGHATLYWYQQILGQGPKLLIQFQNNGVVDDSQLPKDRFSAERLKGVDSTLKIQPAKLEDSAVYLCASRMVGGRGGYTFGSGTRLTVV.

This chain links TRBV7-2 with TRBJ2-2, with D unclear. Trimming shortened V by 5 bases and J by 1 base, and 14 bases separated the two germline ends. Per the germline V gene, CDR1 is SGHTA and CDR2 is FQGNSA. The CDR3 is 16 amino acids. For the CDR3, the DNA is TGTGCCAGCAGCCCTTCGCTAGGTTTGAACACCGGGGAGCTGTTTTTT. It codes for CASSPSLGLNTGELFF.

There are a few counts of this clone. The chain employs TRBV2 and TRBJ1-1; D is uncertain. Trimming pared 6 bases from V and 4 bases from J, leaving 15 bases between. CDR3 length: 14 residues. Germline V gene sequence: CDR1 SNHLY, CDR2 FYNNEI. CDR3 amino acids: CASRTPRDITEAFF. As DNA, the CDR3 is TGTGCCAGCAGGACCCCACGGGATATCACTGAAGCTTTCTTT.

This clone was seen at least ten times. The chain couples TRBV4-2 to TRBJ2-6; 7 bases align to TRBD1. V was clipped by 4 bases and J by 1 base; unmatched bases: 4. The CDR3 totals 16 residues. The germline gives CDR1 LGHNA, CDR2 YNFKEQ. The CDR3 sequence: CASSPETGSGANVLTF. The CDR3 DNA follows: TGTGCCAGCAGCCCCGAGACAGGGTCTGGGGCCAACGTCCTGACTTTC.

The chain joins TRBV4-1 to TRBJ1-6; D remains unclear. The CDR3 loop spans 15 amino acids. V gave up 1 base and J gave up 9 bases, with 13 bases separating them. CDR1 is MGHRA and CDR2 is YSYEKL in the germline V gene. The CDR3: CASSQGIVGSSPLHF. CDR3 DNA sequence: TGCGCCAGCAGCCAAGGGATCGTCGGGAGTTCACCCCTCCACTTT.

The chain couples TRBV14 to TRBJ1-1, with a possible D match to TRBD1 (5 bases). Trimming left V 4 bases short and J 3 bases short, with 18 bases between. The CDR3 is 16 residues long. Germline values: CDR1 SGHDN, CDR2 FVKESK. The CDR3 protein is CASSRTPTGLYTEAFF. Written as DNA, the CDR3 is TGTGCCAGCAGCCGCACCCCAACGGGACTATACACTGAAGCTTTCTTT.